Below, 18 T cell receptor beta chains from the same sample are listed, as sequenced in a study of shared clonotypes between healthy human individuals. Naive CD8 cells comprised CD45RO-negative, CCR7-positively selected cells, excluding terminally differentiated effector memory CD45RA+ cells. TCRdb's table, derived via immunoSEQ multiplex PCR, lists solely in-frame clones and lacks some. This table has about 580,000 clones, roughly 98% appearing once. Sample: naive CD8+ T cells sorted from blood. These receptor sequences come from a man aged 25 to 40 in good health.

To note about this clone: Additional DNA sequences in this sample encode the identical CDR3. The V and J genes are TRBV29-1 and TRBJ2-3; no reliable D call. Germline-derived CDR1 and CDR2 are SQVTM and ANQGSEA. The CDR3 consists of 12 residues. V shed 1 base and J shed 6 bases, with 8 bases lying between them. The CDR3 here is CSVEGRLDTQYF. CDR3 coding DNA: TGCAGCGTTGAAGGACGTTTGGATACGCAGTATTTT.

J is TRBJ2-3 and V is TRBV27; TRBD2 matches at 7 bases. Trimming took 5 bases from V and 5 from J; bases not matched to a gene: 22. Germline V gene lookup returns CDR1 MNHEY and CDR2 SMNVEV (reference sequence). The CDR3 totals 19 residues. The CDR3 is CASSLAAGLFRTRLDTQYF. As DNA, the CDR3 is TGTGCCAGCAGTCTCGCCGCTGGGCTATTTCGGACTAGATTAGATACGCAGTATTTT.

The V call is TRBV27, the J call TRBJ2-1; TRBD2 agrees at 7 bases. Germline loops: CDR1 MNHEY, CDR2 SMNVEV (reference sequence). The CDR3 is 10 residues long. With V trimmed by 10 bases and J by 12 bases, 6 bases remained unmatched. CDR3 nucleotides: TGTGCCACCGGGGAGGGAGGGCAGTTCTTC. It is translated as CATGEGGQFF.

CDR3: CASSSETSGVYEQYF. In DNA form, the CDR3 reads TGTGCCAGCAGCTCTGAGACTAGCGGCGTTTACGAGCAGTACTTC. The chain uses TRBV5-4 and TRBJ2-7, with 9 bases identical to TRBD2. J lost 4 bases, V lost 3 bases, and 8 bases had no gene match. The germline V gene has CDR1 SGHNT and CDR2 YYREEE (reference sequence). The CDR3 runs 15 residues.

The rearrangement joins TRBV5-4 to TRBJ1-4, with 8 bases lining up with TRBD1. The germline gives CDR1 SGHNT, CDR2 YYREEE (reference sequence). J was trimmed by 6 bases and V by 3 bases; bases with no gene match: 4. The CDR3 extends over 14 amino acids. The CDR3 bases are TGTGCCAGCAGCTGGACAGGGAGGGATGAAAAACTGTTTTTT. The encoded protein is CASSWTGRDEKLFF.

This clone has just one count. The genes are TRBV7-9 and TRBJ2-1; TRBD2 is a possible D gene (7 bases). This CDR3 spans 19 amino acids. CDR1 is SEHNR and CDR2 is FQNEAQ in the germline V gene (reference sequence). V dropped 0 bases and J dropped 5 bases, with 23 bases sitting between them. This CDR3 is CASSLAYSGELGGDNEQFF. CDR3 coding DNA: TGTGCCAGCAGCTTAGCGTACTCTGGAGAACTAGGGGGGGACAATGAGCAGTTCTTC.

The chain has TRBV10-3 and TRBJ2-7; no clear D. This CDR3 comprises 13 residues. The germline gives CDR1 ENHRY, CDR2 SYGVKD. The V and J ends lost 3 bases and 6 bases respectively, with 12 bases between them. CDR3 loop: CAISDPVKSEQYF. The CDR3 coding sequence is TGTGCCATCAGTGATCCAGTGAAGAGCGAGCAGTACTTC.

The V call is TRBV27, the J call TRBJ2-2; D ambiguous. CDR3 length: 11 amino acids. The germline gives CDR1 MNHEY, CDR2 SMNVEV (reference sequence). Trimming stripped 6 bases from V and 3 bases from J, with 2 bases between. CDR3 loop: CASRYTGELFF. Here the CDR3 DNA reads TGTGCCAGCAGATACACCGGGGAGCTGTTTTTT.

The chain has TRBV29-1 and TRBJ1-1; D is undetermined. The CDR3 length is 12 residues. V lost 7 bases and J 5 bases, leaving 14 bases between the germline ends. The germline gives CDR1 SQVTM, CDR2 ANQGSEA. The CDR3 loop is CSGAREKTEAFF. CDR3 sequence (DNA): TGCAGCGGGGCCCGGGAGAAAACTGAAGCTTTCTTT.

This chain links TRBV7-8 with TRBJ2-3; D remains unclear. Per germline, CDR1 SGHVS and CDR2 FQNEAQ. Trimming stripped 1 base from V and 4 bases from J, with 18 bases between. The CDR3 sequence is 17 residues long. CDR3 coding DNA: TGTGCCAGCAGCTTAGAACGGACCACCCTAGGGTCAGATACGCAGTATTTT. It specifies CASSLERTTLGSDTQYF.

The genes are TRBV10-3 and TRBJ1-2, with 8 bases fitting TRBD1. This CDR3 contains 14 residues. The V and J ends lost 3 bases and 7 bases, in that order; junction bases with no gene match: 7. Germline V gene sequence: CDR1 ENHRY, CDR2 SYGVKD. The CDR3, as DNA: TGTGCCATCAGTGACCAAGACAGGGGACTTGGCTACACCTTC. It codes for CAISDQDRGLGYTF.

This clone appeared a single time. The J gene is TRBJ2-1, the V gene TRBV19; 7 nucleotides match TRBD1. CDR1 is LNHDA, CDR2 SQIVND, per germline (reference sequence). V shed 7 bases and J 0 bases; nucleotides not matched to a gene: 6. The CDR3 covers 15 residues. CDR3 DNA: TGTGCCAGTACTTGGACAGGCAGCTCCTACAATGAGCAGTTCTTC. It is translated as CASTWTGSSYNEQFF.

The CDR3 bases are TGTGCCAGCTCACGCCACAGGGCTCAAGAGACCCAGTACTTC. This translates into CASSRHRAQETQYF. The chain carries TRBV18 and TRBJ2-5, with D possibly being TRBD1 (6 bases). The V end lost 4 bases, the J end lost 2 bases, and 11 bases lay between the germline ends. This CDR3 has 14 residues. Per germline, CDR1 KGHSH and CDR2 LQKENI.

The rearrangement links TRBV19 to TRBJ2-2, with D unclear. CDR1 is LNHDA, CDR2 SQIVND, per germline (reference sequence). The V end lost 7 bases, the J end lost 6 bases, and 12 bases lay between the germline ends. The CDR3 is 13 residues long. The CDR3 nucleotides read TGTGCCAGTACGCAGGTTTTACCCGGGGAGCTGTTTTTT. Translating it yields CASTQVLPGELFF. The variable domain in full, with the rest retrieved from reference TRBV19 and TRBJ2-2, is DGGITQSPKYLFRKEGQNVTLSCEQNLNHDAMYWYRQDPGQGLRLIYYSQIVNDFQKGDIAEGYSVSREKKESFPLTVTSAQKNPTAFYLCASTQVLPGELFFGEGSRLTVL.

The count of this clone is one. The chain has TRBV5-1 and TRBJ2-7; D gene uncertain. Germline V gives CDR1 SGHRS, CDR2 YFSETQ. The CDR3 is 13 residues long. Trimming took off 5 bases at V and 1 base at J, with 10 bases between the two ends. The CDR3 protein is CASRQFISYEQYF. The CDR3 DNA reads as TGCGCCAGCAGGCAGTTTATTTCCTACGAGCAGTACTTC.

This chain joins TRBV29-1 and TRBJ2-1; perhaps TRBD1 as D (5 bases). With 0 bases removed from V and 5 bases from J, the gap between germline ends came to 11 bases. In germline, CDR1 is SQVTM, CDR2 ANQGSEA. The CDR3 extends over 14 amino acids. CDR3 nucleotide sequence: TGCAGCGTTGAAGATGGACAAGACAACAATGAGCAGTTCTTC. Amino acid sequence: CSVEDGQDNNEQFF.

This rearrangement joins TRBV6-6 to TRBJ2-3; TRBD2 matches 7 bases. There are 15 residues in the CDR3. J gave up 4 bases and V 7 bases, and 11 bases lay outside the gene matches. Germline V gives CDR1 MNHNY, CDR2 SVGAGI (reference sequence). CDR3 in amino acids: CASTFTSERADTQYF. In nucleotides, the CDR3 is TGTGCCAGCACTTTTACTAGCGAGAGAGCAGATACGCAGTATTTT.

This rearrangement joins TRBV15 to TRBJ1-4, with a weak D call TRBD1 (6 bases). V gave up 8 bases and J gave up 7 bases, with 14 bases separating them. Germline values: CDR1 LNHNV, CDR2 YYDKDF (reference sequence). CDR3 length: 13 amino acids. Here the CDR3 reads CATRARGAEKLFF. Here the CDR3 DNA reads TGTGCCACCCGTGCTCGGGGGGCTGAAAAACTGTTTTTT.